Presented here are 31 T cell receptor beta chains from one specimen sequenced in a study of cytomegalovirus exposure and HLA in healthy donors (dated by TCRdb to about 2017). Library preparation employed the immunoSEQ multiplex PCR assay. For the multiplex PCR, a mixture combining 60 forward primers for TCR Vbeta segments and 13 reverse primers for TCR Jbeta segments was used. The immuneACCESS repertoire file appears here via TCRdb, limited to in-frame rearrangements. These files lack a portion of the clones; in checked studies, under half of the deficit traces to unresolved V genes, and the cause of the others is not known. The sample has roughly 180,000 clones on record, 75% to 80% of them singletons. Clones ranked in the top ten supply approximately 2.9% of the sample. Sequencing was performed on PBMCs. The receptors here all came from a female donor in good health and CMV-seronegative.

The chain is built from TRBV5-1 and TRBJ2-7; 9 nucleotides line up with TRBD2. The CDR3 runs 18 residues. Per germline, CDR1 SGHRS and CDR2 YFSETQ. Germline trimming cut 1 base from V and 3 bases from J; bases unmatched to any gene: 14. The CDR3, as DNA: TGCGCCAGCAGCTTGTCTGTATCTACTAGCGGGTTCCTCTACGAGCAGTACTTC. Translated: CASSLSVSTSGFLYEQYF.

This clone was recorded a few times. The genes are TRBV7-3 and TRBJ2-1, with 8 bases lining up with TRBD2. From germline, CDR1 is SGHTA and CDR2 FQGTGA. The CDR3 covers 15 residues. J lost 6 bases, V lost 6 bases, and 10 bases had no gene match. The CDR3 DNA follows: TGTGCCAGCAGTCGCCGTGCGGGAGGCGGCAATGAGCAGTTCTTC. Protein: CASSRRAGGGNEQFF. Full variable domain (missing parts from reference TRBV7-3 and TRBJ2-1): GAGVSQTPSNKVTEKGKYVELRCDPISGHTALYWYRQSLGQGPEFLIYFQGTGAADDSGLPNDRFFAVRPEGSVSTLKIQRTERGDSAVYLCASSRRAGGGNEQFFGPGTRLTVL.

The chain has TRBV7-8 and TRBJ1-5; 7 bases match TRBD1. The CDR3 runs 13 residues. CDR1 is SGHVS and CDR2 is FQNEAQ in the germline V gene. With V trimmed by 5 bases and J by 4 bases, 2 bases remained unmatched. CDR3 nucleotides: TGTGCCAGCAGCACGGACAGGAATCAGCCCCAGCATTTT. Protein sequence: CASSTDRNQPQHF.

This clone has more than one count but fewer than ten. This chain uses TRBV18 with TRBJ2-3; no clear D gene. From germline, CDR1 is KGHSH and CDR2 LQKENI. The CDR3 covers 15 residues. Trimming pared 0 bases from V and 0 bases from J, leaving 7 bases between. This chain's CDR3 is CASSPPSTSTDTQYF. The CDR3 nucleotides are TGTGCCAGCTCACCACCGAGTACCAGCACAGATACGCAGTATTTT. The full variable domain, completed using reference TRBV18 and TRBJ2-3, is NAGVMQNPRHLVRRRGQEARLRCSPMKGHSHVYWYRQLPEEGLKFMVYLQKENIIDESGMPKERFSAEFPKEGPSILRIQQVVRGDSAAYFCASSPPSTSTDTQYFGPGTRLTVL.

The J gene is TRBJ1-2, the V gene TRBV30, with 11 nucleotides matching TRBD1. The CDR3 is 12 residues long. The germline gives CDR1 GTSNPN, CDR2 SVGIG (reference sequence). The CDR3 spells CGGNGQGAGYTF. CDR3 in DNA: TGTGGGGGGAATGGACAGGGGGCAGGCTACACCTTC.

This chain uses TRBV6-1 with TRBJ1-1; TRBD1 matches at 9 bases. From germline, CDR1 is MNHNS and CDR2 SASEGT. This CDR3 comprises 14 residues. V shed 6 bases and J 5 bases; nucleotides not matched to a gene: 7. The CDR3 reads CASRGTGRETEAFF. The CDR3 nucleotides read TGTGCCAGCAGGGGGACAGGGCGGGAGACTGAAGCTTTCTTT.

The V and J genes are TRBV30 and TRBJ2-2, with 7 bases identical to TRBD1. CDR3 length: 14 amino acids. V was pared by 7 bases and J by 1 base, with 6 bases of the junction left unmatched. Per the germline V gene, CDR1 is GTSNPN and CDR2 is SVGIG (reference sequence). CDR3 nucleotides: TGTGCCTCATCCGGGACAGAGAACACCGGGGAGCTGTTTTTT. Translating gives CASSGTENTGELFF.

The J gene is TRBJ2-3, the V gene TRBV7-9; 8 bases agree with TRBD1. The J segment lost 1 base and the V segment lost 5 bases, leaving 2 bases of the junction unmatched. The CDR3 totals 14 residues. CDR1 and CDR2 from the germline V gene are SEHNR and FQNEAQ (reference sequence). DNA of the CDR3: TGTGCCAGCAGCCCGGGACAGGGCACAGATACGCAGTATTTT. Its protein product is CASSPGQGTDTQYF.

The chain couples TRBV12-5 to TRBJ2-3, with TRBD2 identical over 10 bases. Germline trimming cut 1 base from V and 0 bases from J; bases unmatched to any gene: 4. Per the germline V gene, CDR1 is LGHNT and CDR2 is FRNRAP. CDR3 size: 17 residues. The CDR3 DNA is TGTGCTAGTGGTTTGGCCCAGACTAGCGGGAGCACAGATACGCAGTATTTT. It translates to CASGLAQTSGSTDTQYF.

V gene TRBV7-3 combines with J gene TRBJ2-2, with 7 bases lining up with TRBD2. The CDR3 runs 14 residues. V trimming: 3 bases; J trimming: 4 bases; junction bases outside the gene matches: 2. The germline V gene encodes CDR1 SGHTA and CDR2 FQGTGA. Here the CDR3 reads CASSLGGGTGELFF. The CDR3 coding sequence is TGTGCCAGCAGCTTGGGGGGGGGCACCGGGGAGCTGTTTTTT. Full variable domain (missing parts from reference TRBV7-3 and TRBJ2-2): GAGVSQTPSNKVTEKGKYVELRCDPISGHTALYWYRQSLGQGPEFLIYFQGTGAADDSGLPNDRFFAVRPEGSVSTLKIQRTERGDSAVYLCASSLGGGTGELFFGEGSRLTVL.

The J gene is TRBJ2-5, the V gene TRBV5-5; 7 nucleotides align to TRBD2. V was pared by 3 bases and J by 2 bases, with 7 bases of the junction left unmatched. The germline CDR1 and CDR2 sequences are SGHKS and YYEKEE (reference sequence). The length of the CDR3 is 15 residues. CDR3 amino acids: CASSSLWGGQETQYF. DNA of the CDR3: TGTGCCAGCAGCTCCCTGTGGGGGGGGCAAGAGACCCAGTACTTC.

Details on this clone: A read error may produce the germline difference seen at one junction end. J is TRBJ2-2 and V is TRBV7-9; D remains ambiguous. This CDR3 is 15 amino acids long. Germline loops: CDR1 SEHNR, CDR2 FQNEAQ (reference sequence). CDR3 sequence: CSSSLVLGYTGELFF. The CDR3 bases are TGTTCCAGCAGCTTAGTGCTGGGCTACACCGGGGAGCTGTTTTTT.

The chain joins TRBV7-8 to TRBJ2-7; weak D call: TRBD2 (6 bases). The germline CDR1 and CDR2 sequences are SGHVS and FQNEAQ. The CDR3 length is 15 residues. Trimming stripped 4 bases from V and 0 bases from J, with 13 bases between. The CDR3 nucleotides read TGTGCCAGCAGCTCCAAGGAGGGGAGCTCCTACGAGCAGTACTTC. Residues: CASSSKEGSSYEQYF.

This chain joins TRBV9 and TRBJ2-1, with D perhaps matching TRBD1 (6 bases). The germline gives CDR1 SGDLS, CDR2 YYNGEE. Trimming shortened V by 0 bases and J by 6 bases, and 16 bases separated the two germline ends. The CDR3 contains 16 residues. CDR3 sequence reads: CASSVEGEGQLNEQFF. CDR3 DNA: TGTGCCAGCAGCGTAGAAGGGGAAGGACAGCTCAATGAGCAGTTCTTC.

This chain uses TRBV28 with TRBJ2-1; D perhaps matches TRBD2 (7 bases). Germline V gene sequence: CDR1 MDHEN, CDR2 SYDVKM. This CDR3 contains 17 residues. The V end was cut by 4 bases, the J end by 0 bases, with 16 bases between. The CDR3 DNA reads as TGTGCCAGCAGTTCGGGGAGGGGGGGTTACTCCTACAATGAGCAGTTCTTC. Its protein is CASSSGRGGYSYNEQFF.

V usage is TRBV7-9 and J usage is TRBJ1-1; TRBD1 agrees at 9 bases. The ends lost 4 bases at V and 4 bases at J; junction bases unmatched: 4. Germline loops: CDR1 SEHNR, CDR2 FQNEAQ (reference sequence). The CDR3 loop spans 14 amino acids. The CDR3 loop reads CASSSQGAVTEAFF. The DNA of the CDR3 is TGTGCCAGCAGCTCACAGGGGGCCGTCACTGAAGCTTTCTTT.

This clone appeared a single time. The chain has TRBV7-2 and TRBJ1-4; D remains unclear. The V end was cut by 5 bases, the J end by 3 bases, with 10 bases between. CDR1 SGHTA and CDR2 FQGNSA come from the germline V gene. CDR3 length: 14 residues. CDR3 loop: CASSPVAANEKLFF. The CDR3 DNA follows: TGTGCCAGCAGCCCAGTCGCGGCTAATGAAAAACTGTTTTTT.

The DNA of the CDR3 is TGTGCCACCAGCAGAGATGCGGGGGGATCGGATACGCAGTATTTT. Protein sequence: CATSRDAGGSDTQYF. The chain is built from TRBV15 and TRBJ2-3; the match to TRBD2 covers 8 bases. CDR1 LNHNV and CDR2 YYDKDF come from the germline V gene (reference sequence). V gave up 0 bases and J gave up 6 bases; unmatched junction bases: 5. CDR3 size: 15 residues.

For the CDR3, the DNA is TGTGCCAGCTCCAGCCCCCGGGGATACAATGAGCAGTTCTTC. Amino acids: CASSSPRGYNEQFF. The chain employs TRBV6-5 and TRBJ2-1; TRBD2 might be the D (5 bases). The V end was cut by 8 bases, the J end by 4 bases, with 15 bases between. In germline, CDR1 is MNHEY, CDR2 SVGAGI. The CDR3 sequence is 14 residues long.

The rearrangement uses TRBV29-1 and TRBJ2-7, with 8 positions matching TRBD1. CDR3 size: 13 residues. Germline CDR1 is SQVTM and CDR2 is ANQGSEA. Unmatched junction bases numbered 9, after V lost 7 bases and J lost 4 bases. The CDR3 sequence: CSAYSGQAYEQYF. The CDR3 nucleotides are TGCAGCGCCTATTCGGGACAGGCGTACGAGCAGTACTTC.

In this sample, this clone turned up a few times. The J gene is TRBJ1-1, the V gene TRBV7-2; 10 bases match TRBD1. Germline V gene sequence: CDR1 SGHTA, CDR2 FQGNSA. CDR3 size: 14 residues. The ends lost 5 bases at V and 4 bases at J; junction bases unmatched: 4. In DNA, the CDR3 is TGTGCCAGCAGCGCCAGACAGGGGGCCACTGAAGCTTTCTTT. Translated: CASSARQGATEAFF. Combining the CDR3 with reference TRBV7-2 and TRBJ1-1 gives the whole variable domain GAGVSQSPSNKVTEKGKDVELRCDPISGHTALYWYRQSLGQGLEFLIYFQGNSAPDKSGLPSDRFSAERTGGSVSTLTIQRTQQEDSAVYLCASSARQGATEAFFGQGTRLTVV.

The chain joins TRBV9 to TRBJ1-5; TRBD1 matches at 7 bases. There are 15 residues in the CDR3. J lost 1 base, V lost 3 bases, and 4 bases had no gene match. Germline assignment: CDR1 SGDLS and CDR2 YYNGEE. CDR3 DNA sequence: TGTGCCAGCAGCGCACAGGGGATGAGCAATCAGCCCCAGCATTTT. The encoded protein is CASSAQGMSNQPQHF.

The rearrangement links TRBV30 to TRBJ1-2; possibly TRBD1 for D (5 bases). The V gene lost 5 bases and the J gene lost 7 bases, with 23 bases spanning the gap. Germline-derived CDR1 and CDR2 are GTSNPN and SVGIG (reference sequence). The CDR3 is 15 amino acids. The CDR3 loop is CAWAATGTSFGGYTF. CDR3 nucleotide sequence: TGTGCCTGGGCGGCAACCGGGACTTCTTTCGGTGGCTACACCTTC.

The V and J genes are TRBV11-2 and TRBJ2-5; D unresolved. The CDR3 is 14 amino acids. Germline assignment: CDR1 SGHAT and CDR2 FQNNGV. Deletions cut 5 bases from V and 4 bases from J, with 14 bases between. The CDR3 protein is CASSRSSGTETQYF. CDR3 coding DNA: TGTGCCAGCAGCCGGTCCTCAGGAACAGAGACCCAGTACTTC.

CDR3 nucleotides: TGCGCCAGCAGCCAAGAATGGGGGGGGGCAAGGAGCTCCTACGAGCAGTACTTC. The encoded protein is CASSQEWGGARSSYEQYF. V and J are TRBV4-3 and TRBJ2-7; D is perhaps TRBD2 (7 bases). This CDR3 has 18 residues. V was shortened by 0 bases and J by 0 bases, with 18 bases between the two germline ends. Per the germline V gene, CDR1 is LGHNA and CDR2 is YSLEER.

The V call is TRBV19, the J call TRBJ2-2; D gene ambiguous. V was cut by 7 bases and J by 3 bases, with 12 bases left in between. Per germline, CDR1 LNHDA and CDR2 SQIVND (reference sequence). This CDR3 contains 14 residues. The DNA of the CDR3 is TGTGCCAGTATCTTAGCCCCGGACACCGGGGAGCTGTTTTTT. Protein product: CASILAPDTGELFF.

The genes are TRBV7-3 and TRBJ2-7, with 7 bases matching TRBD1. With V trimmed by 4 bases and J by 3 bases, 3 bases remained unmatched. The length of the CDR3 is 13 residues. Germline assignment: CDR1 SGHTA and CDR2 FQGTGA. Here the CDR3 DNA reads TGTGCCAGCAGCTGGGACAGAGACTACGAGCAGTACTTC. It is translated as CASSWDRDYEQYF.

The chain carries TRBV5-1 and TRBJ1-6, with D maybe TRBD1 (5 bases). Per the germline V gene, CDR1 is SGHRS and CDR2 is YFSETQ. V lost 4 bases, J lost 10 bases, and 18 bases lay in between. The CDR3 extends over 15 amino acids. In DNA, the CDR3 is TGCGCCAGCAGCCCCCAAGGATCCGGGGGGTCACCCCTCCACTTT. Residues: CASSPQGSGGSPLHF.

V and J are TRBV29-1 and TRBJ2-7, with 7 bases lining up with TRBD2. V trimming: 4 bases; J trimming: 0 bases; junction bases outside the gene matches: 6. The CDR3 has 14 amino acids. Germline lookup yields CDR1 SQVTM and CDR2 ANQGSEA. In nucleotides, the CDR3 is TGCAGCGTTGTTCTGGGCGGGAGCTCCTACGAGCAGTACTTC. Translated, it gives CSVVLGGSSYEQYF.

Here the CDR3 DNA reads TGTGTTACTGGAGGGGGCGGGTTGGCTGAAGCTTTCTTT. It specifies CVTGGGGLAEAFF. This chain links TRBV30 with TRBJ1-1; TRBD1 agrees at 7 bases. CDR1 GTSNPN and CDR2 SVGIG come from the germline V gene (reference sequence). The CDR3 length is 13 residues.

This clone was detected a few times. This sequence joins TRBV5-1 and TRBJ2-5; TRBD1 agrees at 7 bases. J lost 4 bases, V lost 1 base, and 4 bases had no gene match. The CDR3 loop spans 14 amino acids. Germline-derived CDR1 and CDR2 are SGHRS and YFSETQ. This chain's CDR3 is CASSLYRDRETQYF. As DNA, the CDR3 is TGCGCCAGCAGCTTGTACCGGGACAGAGAGACCCAGTACTTC.